The 30 T cell receptor beta chains given below trace back to one sample, sequenced in a study of CD8 T cells in ankylosing spondylitis. TCRdb re-derived calls from the 5' RACE reads in MiXCR, one entry per CDR3 protein. This sample has a few hundred thousand distinct CDR3 sequences, with around 11% found just once. Sequenced material: blood, either unsorted or a sorted T cell fraction (not recorded which). All receptors come from a male donor with ankylosing spondylitis or in good health (not recorded which).

In this sample, this clonotype turned up many times. V usage is TRBV20-1 and J usage is TRBJ2-5; TRBD2 aligns across 10 bases. Germline V gives CDR1 DFQATT, CDR2 SNEGSKA (reference sequence). Trimming removed 3 bases from V and 2 bases from J; junction bases left unmatched: 3. The CDR3 runs to 14 residues. In DNA form, the CDR3 reads TGCAGTGCTAGGCCACTAGCGGGACAAGAGACCCAGTACTTC. This encodes CSARPLAGQETQYF.

The rearrangement uses TRBV5-1 and TRBJ2-1, with D possibly matching TRBD2 (6 bases). The CDR3 extends over 17 amino acids. V lost 5 bases to trimming and J lost 0 bases, with 18 bases between them. The germline CDR1 and CDR2 sequences are SGHRS and YFSETQ. CDR3 residues: CASREGRWDYSYNEQFF. CDR3 in DNA: TGCGCCAGCAGGGAGGGGCGGTGGGATTACTCCTACAATGAGCAGTTCTTC.

The J gene is TRBJ2-3, the V gene TRBV7-8, with D tentatively TRBD1 (6 bases). The CDR3 totals 15 residues. Germline V gene lookup returns CDR1 SGHVS and CDR2 FQNEAQ. The V gene lost 1 base and the J gene lost 5 bases, with 13 bases spanning the gap. In nucleotides, the CDR3 is TGTGCCAGCAGCTTAGTCCCAGGGGTTTTAGATACGCAGTATTTT. It codes for CASSLVPGVLDTQYF.

Many counts were recorded for this clonotype. The chain links TRBV9 to TRBJ2-3; 13 nucleotides line up with TRBD2. This CDR3 region has 18 residues. V lost 3 bases and J lost 6; bases outside the gene matches: 13. CDR1 SGDLS and CDR2 YYNGEE come from the germline V gene. The chain's CDR3 is CASSGSTGTSGKVDTQYF. The CDR3 region has the DNA TGTGCCAGCAGCGGAAGTACCGGGACTAGCGGGAAAGTGGATACGCAGTATTTT.

The chain links TRBV2 to TRBJ2-2; no clear D gene. The CDR3 consists of 13 residues. Trimming took off 6 bases at V and 2 bases at J, with 7 bases between the two ends. Germline lookup yields CDR1 SNHLY and CDR2 FYNNEI. The CDR3 DNA is TGTGCCAGCAGGGGATTTAACACCGGGGAGCTGTTTTTT. As protein: CASRGFNTGELFF.

This clonotype was observed at least ten times. The J gene is TRBJ2-1, the V gene TRBV25-1, with 7 bases fitting TRBD1. J gave up 1 base and V 6 bases, and 6 bases lay outside the gene matches. The CDR3 has 15 residues. CDR1 and CDR2 from the germline V gene are MGHDK and SYGVNS. DNA for the CDR3: TGTGCCAGCAGACCCGACAGGGAATCCTACAATGAGCAGTTCTTC. This codes for CASRPDRESYNEQFF.

A few counts support this clonotype. The chain couples TRBV28 to TRBJ1-1; tentative D call: TRBD1 (6 bases). Between the trimmed V and J ends, which lost 4 bases and 0 bases, there was a span of 24 bases. The CDR3 spans 19 residues. Per germline, CDR1 MDHEN and CDR2 SYDVKM. In nucleotides, the CDR3 is TGTGCCAGCAGTTCAAATAGAGTACGGACAGTTCGAATGAACACTGAAGCTTTCTTT. Its protein product is CASSSNRVRTVRMNTEAFF.

The chain carries TRBV29-1 and TRBJ2-2; TRBD1 or TRBD2 may be the D gene (5 bases each). The germline V and J ends were trimmed by 6 bases and 6 bases, with 14 bases remaining between them. Germline CDR1 SQVTM, CDR2 ANQGSEA. This CDR3 is 13 amino acids long. The CDR3 DNA reads as TGCAGCGTGACCGGGACGCCGGCCGGGGAGCTGTTTTTT. Translated, it gives CSVTGTPAGELFF.

This clonotype was counted a few times. The chain joins TRBV6-2 or TRBV6-3 to TRBJ1-5; D is perhaps TRBD1 (6 bases). CDR1 and CDR2 (germline): MNHEY, SVGEGT. Between the trimmed V and J ends, which lost 0 bases and 0 bases, there was a span of 15 bases. The CDR3 has 18 amino acids. This CDR3 reads CASSYSGRGAYSNQPQHF. The DNA of the CDR3 is TGTGCCAGCAGTTACTCGGGCAGGGGAGCATATAGCAATCAGCCCCAGCATTTT.

The chain links TRBV7-2 to TRBJ2-7; perhaps TRBD2 as D (6 bases). Trimming pared 3 bases from V and 0 bases from J, leaving 12 bases between. The CDR3 has 15 residues. CDR1 and CDR2 from the germline V gene are SGHTA and FQGNSA. CDR3 amino acids: CASSFVGGISYEQYF. CDR3 DNA sequence: TGTGCCAGCAGCTTCGTCGGGGGAATCTCCTACGAGCAGTACTTC.

The rearrangement links TRBV7-2 to TRBJ1-1; D gene uncertain. V was shortened by 3 bases and J by 3 bases, with 20 bases between the two germline ends. Germline assignment: CDR1 SGHTA and CDR2 FQGNSA. The CDR3 spans 17 residues. CDR3 region: CASSLTREVSGDTEAFF. The CDR3 DNA sequence: TGTGCCAGCAGCTTGACGAGGGAGGTCAGTGGTGACACTGAAGCTTTCTTT.

Note on this clonotype: A much bigger clone sits one base away, suggesting this may be a read error. The V call is TRBV24-1, the J call TRBJ1-5; D is perhaps TRBD1 (6 bases). Germline assignment: CDR1 KGHDR and CDR2 SFDVKD. V gave up 7 bases and J gave up 9 bases, with 15 bases separating them. CDR3 size: 13 residues. The CDR3 here is CATSLTGNRPQHF. CDR3 DNA sequence: TGTGCCACCAGCTTAACAGGGAACCGGCCCCAGCATTTT.

The table lists this clonotype with a few counts. The V and J genes are TRBV3-1 and TRBJ2-1; D is undetermined. The CDR3 has 14 amino acids. The germline V gene has CDR1 LGHDT and CDR2 YNNKEL (reference sequence). Trimming shortened V by 4 bases and J by 8 bases, and 15 bases separated the two germline ends. The CDR3 sequence: CASSLRTSADEQFF. CDR3 in DNA: TGTGCCAGCAGCCTCCGGACCTCCGCCGATGAGCAGTTCTTC.

This clonotype was detected only a few times. V gene TRBV29-1 combines with J gene TRBJ2-5, with D maybe TRBD1 (6 bases). Germline V lookup: CDR1 SQVTM, CDR2 ANQGSEA. This CDR3 region has 11 residues. This CDR3 reads CTVRTEETQYF. The CDR3 nucleotides read TGCACCGTCAGGACAGAAGAGACCCAGTACTTC.

This clonotype has a count of ten or more. The chain employs TRBV6-1 and TRBJ1-6, with 10 positions matching TRBD1. The CDR3 runs 16 residues. CDR1 MNHNS and CDR2 SASEGT come from the germline V gene. With 7 bases clipped from V and 14 bases from J, the junction kept 17 bases outside the gene matches. CDR3 amino acids: CASNSPSGQGGSSLHF. For the CDR3, the DNA is TGTGCCAGCAACTCCCCCTCAGGACAGGGGGGATCATCCCTCCACTTT.

Details on this clonotype: A single base separates this from a much larger clone, so it may be a read error. The chain employs TRBV3-1 and TRBJ2-4; TRBD2 matches at 8 bases. This CDR3 is built from 14 residues. Germline V gene data show CDR1 as LGHDT and CDR2 as YNNKEL (reference sequence). CDR3 protein: CVSSPGGAENIQYF. For the CDR3, the DNA is TGTGTCAGCAGCCCCGGGGGGGCCGAAAACATTCAGTACTTC.

This clonotype was detected many times. The gene calls are TRBV12-3 or TRBV12-4 and TRBJ1-2, with 8 bases matching TRBD1. The CDR3 covers 15 residues. The V segment lost 8 bases and the J segment 2 bases; nucleotides outside the gene matches: 10. CDR3 in DNA: TGTGCCAGCTGGGGCAGGGGGCTGTTCAACTATGGCTACACCTTC. Translation: CASWGRGLFNYGYTF.

This clonotype was recorded many times. The rearrangement uses TRBV20-1 and TRBJ2-3, with TRBD2 identical over 7 bases. The CDR3 covers 15 residues. Looked up from germline, CDR1 is DFQATT and CDR2 is SNEGSKA (reference sequence). V gave up 0 bases and J gave up 6 bases; unmatched junction bases: 9. As DNA, the CDR3 is TGCAGTGCTAGAGATTACGGGGAGGGGACGGATACGCAGTATTTT. The encoded protein is CSARDYGEGTDTQYF.

In its sample, this clonotype was seen many times. The genes are TRBV4-1 and TRBJ1-1, with TRBD1 as a possible D gene (5 bases). The CDR3 is 14 amino acids. Germline lookup yields CDR1 MGHRA and CDR2 YSYEKL. The ends were cut back, 0 bases at V and 4 bases at J, with 9 bases in the middle. For the CDR3, the DNA is TGCGCCAGCAGCCAAGATATAGGGGCCACTGAAGCTTTCTTT. Residues: CASSQDIGATEAFF.

With respect to this clonotype: Compared with germline, one end of the junction differs, possibly owing to a read error. The genes are TRBV6-4 and TRBJ2-1; 8 positions match TRBD2. This CDR3 region has 12 residues. Germline V gives CDR1 MRHNA, CDR2 SNTAGT. The CDR3 DNA sequence: TGTGCCAGCAGTGATTACAGCGGGAGCCCGGTCTTC. Its protein is CASSDYSGSPVF.

The sample holds many counts of this clonotype. The chain recombines TRBV20-1 with TRBJ1-1; D is perhaps TRBD1 (6 bases). The CDR3 contains 12 residues. Germline CDR1 DFQATT, CDR2 SNEGSKA (reference sequence). Trimming took 3 bases from V and 5 from J, leaving 10 bases between them. Here the CDR3 DNA reads TGCAGTGCTAGCAGGGGCTGGACTGAAGCTTTCTTT. It translates to CSASRGWTEAFF.

In its sample, this clonotype was seen many times. The CDR3 spells CASRDGTAGANVLTF. The CDR3, as DNA: TGTGCCAGCAGGGATGGGACAGCTGGGGCCAACGTCCTGACTTTC. The chain has TRBV6-1 and TRBJ2-6; TRBD1 agrees at 7 bases. The germline gives CDR1 MNHNS, CDR2 SASEGT. Losses at the gene ends were 6 bases for V and 2 bases for J; bases not matched to a gene: 4. The CDR3 spans 15 residues.

This clonotype was counted ten times or more. The chain couples TRBV28 to TRBJ2-7, with a possible D match to TRBD1 (6 bases). Trimming pared 5 bases from V and 3 bases from J, leaving 11 bases between. Germline CDR1 and CDR2: MDHEN and SYDVKM. The length of the CDR3 is 13 residues. The CDR3 nucleotides read TGTGCCAGCAGTCTACAGGGTGGCTACGAGCAGTACTTC. Its protein is CASSLQGGYEQYF.

The CDR3 DNA is TGCAGTGCTAGAGTGGGGGGACGGGACAGGGAGGACACCGGGGAGCTGTTTTTT. Protein: CSARVGGRDREDTGELFF. This rearrangement joins TRBV20-1 to TRBJ2-2; 9 positions match TRBD1. J gave up 3 bases and V 1 base, and 12 bases lay outside the gene matches. The length of the CDR3 is 18 residues. The germline gives CDR1 DFQATT, CDR2 SNEGSKA (reference sequence).

Only a few counts were recorded for this clonotype. The J gene is TRBJ1-1, the V gene TRBV10-3, with D tentatively TRBD1 (5 bases). From germline, CDR1 is ENHRY and CDR2 SYGVKD. V was trimmed by 4 bases and J by 4 bases, leaving 10 bases between them. The CDR3 is 13 residues long. The CDR3 nucleotides read TGTGCCATCAGTGCCAGGGTAGGCACTGAAGCTTTCTTT. Translated, it gives CAISARVGTEAFF.

To note about this clonotype: Given a much more abundant clone one base away, this may be a read error. The rearrangement uses TRBV5-5 and TRBJ2-1; TRBD1 matches at 7 bases. There are 15 residues in the CDR3. Germline values: CDR1 SGHKS, CDR2 YYEKEE (reference sequence). CDR3 in DNA: TGTGCCATCAGCCCCGGGACAGCCCTTAGCGATGAGCAGTTCTTC. Translated: CAISPGTALSDEQFF.

The V call is TRBV4-2, the J call TRBJ2-7; D is unclear. In germline, CDR1 is LGHNA, CDR2 YNFKEQ. V was cut by 0 bases and J by 1 base, with 10 bases left in between. This CDR3 contains 15 residues. The CDR3 coding sequence is TGTGCCAGCAGCCAAGAGGTAGCACGATCCTACGAGCAGTACTTC. Translation gives CASSQEVARSYEQYF.

This clonotype was seen at least ten times. The chain recombines TRBV29-1 with TRBJ1-2; D is ambiguous. Germline assignment: CDR1 SQVTM and CDR2 ANQGSEA. Trimming cost V 5 bases and J 1 base, with 8 bases left between them. The CDR3 consists of 12 residues. CDR3 region: CSVRSVNYGYTF. CDR3 coding DNA: TGCAGCGTTAGGTCAGTTAACTATGGCTACACCTTC.

In its sample, this clonotype was seen many times. This chain joins TRBV27 and TRBJ2-1, with 7 positions matching TRBD2. Germline lookup yields CDR1 MNHEY and CDR2 SMNVEV (reference sequence). This CDR3 has 14 residues. J was trimmed by 5 bases and V by 4 bases; bases with no gene match: 5. In DNA form, the CDR3 reads TGTGCCAGCAGTTGGGGCGGGAGAGACAATGAGCAGTTCTTC. It translates to CASSWGGRDNEQFF.

This clonotype was seen at least ten times. This rearrangement joins TRBV3-1 to TRBJ2-7, with 9 nucleotides matching TRBD1. The CDR3 sequence is 13 residues long. Losses at the gene ends were 6 bases for V and 7 bases for J; bases not matched to a gene: 7. CDR1 LGHDT and CDR2 YNNKEL come from the germline V gene (reference sequence). The CDR3 DNA reads TGTGCCAGCAGTTACAGGGGGCGGAGAGAGCAGTACTTC. Encoded protein: CASSYRGRREQYF.